This TCR beta chain was sequenced in a study of identical twins (dated by TCRdb to between 2015 and 2016). Some background on the complete study: To test whether fetal clonotypes persist, this study deep-sequenced TCR alpha and beta repertoires from monozygotic twins, from unrelated adults of various ages, and from cord blood. To rule out contamination, the twin experiments were replicated at different times with different library preparation protocols. Overall study results and their limits: Zero-insertion analyses could be partly confounded by invariant T cells such as MAIT and iNKT, although diverse VJ usage argued against such confounding for most clonotypes. In monozygotic twins, out-of-frame TCR alpha sharing was systematically underestimated by recombination models, although the models agreed with sharing between unrelated individuals. Out-of-frame TCR alpha sequences shared between twins showed an excess of low generation-probability sequences compared with coincidental sharing between unrelated individuals. Conclusions relied on cross-sectional statistical analysis, since the same donors could not be followed over many years. Fewer insertions were carried by abundant cord blood beta clonotypes, a similar but weaker trend appeared in young adult naive repertoires, and no such trend appeared in memory repertoires. A weaker excess of twin sharing was found in beta out-of-frame sequences because the signal-to-noise ratio was lowered by fewer shared sequences.

Only healthy Caucasian donors were included. Taken from cysteine to phenylalanine, the CDR3 has 16 residues. Just CDR3 DNA is preserved here, 48 bases in frame from base 1. The V and J ends are trimmed by 1 base and 7 bases, leaving 19 bases between them. Via the germline V gene, CDR1 is SGHTA and CDR2 FQGNSA. This clonotype was counted between two and nine times. The clone's antigen remains unknown. No qualities accompany the bases; no much larger clone lies one base away. The library was produced with 5' RACE. Data came from an Illumina HiSeq 2000. Template switching added a universal primer binding site, and the final cDNA carried a unique molecular identifier that allowed TCR cDNA molecules to be counted accurately. First-strand cDNA for TCR alpha and beta chains was synthesized from specific primers in the conserved constant-segment region. Each cDNA library was double barcoded, with a SMART-Mk sample barcode plus Illumina barcodes, to control for contamination. TruSeq adapter sequences and Illumina sample barcodes were added in two successive PCR steps. Sequencing of the TCR alpha and beta cDNA libraries was done on the Illumina HiSeq platform using custom primers. Processing in the source paper ran as follows. MiGEC was used to process raw reads and extract unique molecular identifiers, and MiXCR was used to find CDR3 positions. Recombination models were inferred per individual with the repgenHMM and IGoR tools using an EM algorithm. Shared clonotypes were analyzed with the tcR package in R, and sharing was normalized by the product of cloneset sizes. To study raw recombination free of thymic and clonal selection effects, out-of-frame nonproductive sequences were analyzed. TCRdb trimmed public reads at Q25 via fastp, called clones via MiXCR and kept in-frame beta chains. One record per CDR3 amino acid sequence lists the most common genes and DNA. These V and J calls rely on TCRdb rather than the paper's analysis. For this sample there are around 1.7 million distinct CDR3 sequences; around 29% appear just once. The top ten hold about 0.25% of the sample.

The V and J genes are TRBV7-2 and TRBJ1-2, and the D gene may be TRBD1, 6 bases matching. The sequencing sample was made of cord blood. This TCR was sampled from a newborn girl in good health. The CDR3: CASSLGRPLTGFGYTF. The DNA sequence is as follows: TGTGCCAGCAGCTTAGGGCGCCCCCTTACAGGGTTTGGCTACACCTTC.